Each of the 9 T cell receptor beta chains below was sequenced from the same sample in a study of blood T cells in healthy people across ages (dated by TCRdb to the mid-2010s). The method was 5' RACE. The sample was run on an Illumina HiSeq 2500. The second PCR ran for roughly 7 to 11 cycles and used a J-beta primer mix along with a sample-barcoded 5' primer. Through fastp at Q25 and MiXCR, TCRdb rebuilt clones from the public reads, retaining in-frame beta chains. For every CDR3 protein sequence, its rows merge into one entry that carries the most common genes and DNA. The sample includes over 1.5 million distinct CDR3 sequences, with about 50% observed a single time. The ten largest make up over 2% of the sample. Specimen: blood. The receptors were gathered from a woman aged 35 to 49 in good health.

This clonotype was counted between two and nine times. The chain uses TRBV29-1 and TRBJ2-3; tentatively, D is TRBD2 (6 bases). Trimming removed 1 base from V and 2 bases from J, with 13 bases in between. This CDR3 comprises 15 residues. Germline values: CDR1 SQVTM, CDR2 ANQGSEA. CDR3 protein: CSVEGLDYSTDTQYF. The CDR3 coding sequence is TGCAGCGTTGAAGGGCTGGACTACTCCACAGATACGCAGTATTTT.

This clonotype showed up just once. This chain connects TRBV19 to TRBJ2-1; maybe TRBD2 (6 bases). The CDR3 contains 16 residues. Germline V gene sequence: CDR1 LNHDA, CDR2 SQIVND (reference sequence). V was pared by 0 bases and J by 6 bases, with 15 bases between. The CDR3 loop is CASSIDSTGSSNEQFF. The CDR3 DNA reads as TGTGCCAGTAGTATAGATAGCACCGGGAGTAGCAATGAGCAGTTCTTC.

This clonotype was seen only a few times. J is TRBJ2-1 and V is TRBV4-3; 11 bases are a match to TRBD2. V gave up 4 bases and J gave up 7 bases; unmatched junction bases: 9. The CDR3 loop spans 16 amino acids. CDR1 and CDR2 (germline): LGHNA, YSLEER. CDR3 bases: TGCGCCAGCAGCCCAATCGTTAGCGGGGGGGCTAATGAGCAGTTCTTC. It yields the protein CASSPIVSGGANEQFF.

The chain combines TRBV12-3 or TRBV12-4 with TRBJ2-6, with a possible D match to TRBD2 (6 bases). CDR3 length: 17 amino acids. Trimming stripped 8 bases from V and 1 base from J, with 18 bases between. CDR3 residues: CASGGAGPGSGANVLTF. DNA for the CDR3: TGTGCCAGCGGAGGGGCAGGCCCTGGGTCTGGGGCCAACGTCCTGACTTTC.

The chain has TRBV20-1 and TRBJ2-1; the match to TRBD2 covers 9 bases. Germline V gives CDR1 DFQATT, CDR2 SNEGSKA (reference sequence). This CDR3 has 14 residues. With V trimmed by 8 bases and J by 4 bases, 9 bases remained unmatched. The DNA for the CDR3 is TGCAGTTTCTCGGGTGCGGGGGGGTACAATGAGCAGTTCTTC. Its translation: CSFSGAGGYNEQFF.

The table lists this clonotype with a count of one. The rearrangement uses TRBV7-9 and TRBJ1-2; D call uncertain. The CDR3 extends over 13 amino acids. V lost 1 base and J lost 6, with 9 bases in between. Germline V gives CDR1 SEHNR, CDR2 FQNEAQ (reference sequence). CDR3 coding DNA: TGTGCCAGCAGCTTAGTACCCAGGAATGGCTACACCTTC. Translated: CASSLVPRNGYTF.

This clonotype was counted between two and nine times. The rearrangement joins TRBV11-1 to TRBJ2-3; TRBD1 is a possible D gene (5 bases). There are 16 residues in the CDR3. Germline assignment: CDR1 SGHAT and CDR2 FQDESV (reference sequence). Trimming took off 8 bases at V and 2 bases at J, with 20 bases between the two ends. CDR3 protein: CASALASQASTDTQYF. CDR3 sequence (DNA): TGTGCCAGCGCCCTCGCGTCACAGGCATCCACAGATACGCAGTATTTT. The whole variable domain, filled in from reference TRBV11-1 and TRBJ2-3, reads EAEVAQSPRYKITEKSQAVAFWCDPISGHATLYWYRQILGQGPELLVQFQDESVVDDSQLPKDRFSAERLKGVDSTLKIQPAELGDSAMYLCASALASQASTDTQYFGPGTRLTVL.

In the case of this clonotype: One end of the junction varies from germline; a read error may be responsible. The rearrangement links TRBV24-1 to TRBJ2-5; either TRBD1 or TRBD2 may fit D (5 bases each). The CDR3 has 16 amino acids. From germline, CDR1 is KGHDR and CDR2 SFDVKD. The CDR3 coding sequence is TGTGCCTCCAGTGACCCTGCGAGGGGTTCAGACAATGAGCAGTACTTC. Residues: CASSDPARGSDNEQYF.

This chain uses TRBV20-1 with TRBJ2-1, with TRBD2 identical over 8 bases. The CDR3 runs to 14 residues. With 6 bases clipped from V and 0 bases from J, the junction kept 4 bases outside the gene matches. Germline CDR1 and CDR2: DFQATT and SNEGSKA (reference sequence). The CDR3 DNA is TGCAGTGCGAGACTAGCGCGCTCCTACAATGAGCAGTTCTTC. Amino acids: CSARLARSYNEQFF.